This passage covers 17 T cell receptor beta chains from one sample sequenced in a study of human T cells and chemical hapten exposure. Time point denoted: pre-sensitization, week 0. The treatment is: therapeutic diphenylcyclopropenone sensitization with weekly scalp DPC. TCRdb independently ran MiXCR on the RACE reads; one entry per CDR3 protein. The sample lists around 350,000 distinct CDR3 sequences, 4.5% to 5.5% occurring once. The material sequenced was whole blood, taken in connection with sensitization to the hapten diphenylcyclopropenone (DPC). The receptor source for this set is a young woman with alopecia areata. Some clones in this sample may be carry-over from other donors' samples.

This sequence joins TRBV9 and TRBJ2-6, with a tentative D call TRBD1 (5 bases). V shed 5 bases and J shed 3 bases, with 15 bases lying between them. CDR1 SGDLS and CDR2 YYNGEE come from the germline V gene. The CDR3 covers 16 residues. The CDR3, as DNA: TGTGCCAGCAGTGCAACCGTAAGGGGTGGGGCCAACGTCCTGACTTTC. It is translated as CASSATVRGGANVLTF. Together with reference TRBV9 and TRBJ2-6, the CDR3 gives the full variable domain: DSGVTQTPKHLITATGQRVTLRCSPRSGDLSVYWYQQSLDQGLQFLIQYYNGEERAKGNILERFSAQQFPDLHSELNLSSLELGDSALYFCASSATVRGGANVLTFGAGSRLTVL.

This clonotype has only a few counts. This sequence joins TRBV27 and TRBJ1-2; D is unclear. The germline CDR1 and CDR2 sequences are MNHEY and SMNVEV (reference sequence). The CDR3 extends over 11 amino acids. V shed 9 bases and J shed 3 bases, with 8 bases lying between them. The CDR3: CARTPDYGYTF. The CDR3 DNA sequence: TGTGCCAGAACCCCCGACTATGGCTACACCTTC.

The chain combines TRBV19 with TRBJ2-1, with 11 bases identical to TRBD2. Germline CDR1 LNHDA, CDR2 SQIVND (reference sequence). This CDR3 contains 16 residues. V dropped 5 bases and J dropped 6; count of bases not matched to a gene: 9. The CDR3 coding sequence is TGTGCCAGTAGTCCCCTTAGCGGGGGGGCCTTCAATGAGCAGTTCTTC. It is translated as CASSPLSGGAFNEQFF.

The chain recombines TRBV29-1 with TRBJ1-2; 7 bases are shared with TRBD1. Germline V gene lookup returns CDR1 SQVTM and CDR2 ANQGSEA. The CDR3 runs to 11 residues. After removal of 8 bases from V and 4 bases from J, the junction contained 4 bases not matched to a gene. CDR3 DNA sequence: TGCAGCTGTTGGGACAGCTATGGCTACACCTTC. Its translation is CSCWDSYGYTF. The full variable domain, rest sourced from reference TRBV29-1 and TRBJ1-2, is SAVISQKPSRDICQRGTSLTIQCQVDSQVTMMFWYRQQPGQSLTLIATANQGSEATYESGFVIDKFPISRPNLTFSTLTVSNMSPEDSSIYLCSCWDSYGYTFGSGTRLTVV.

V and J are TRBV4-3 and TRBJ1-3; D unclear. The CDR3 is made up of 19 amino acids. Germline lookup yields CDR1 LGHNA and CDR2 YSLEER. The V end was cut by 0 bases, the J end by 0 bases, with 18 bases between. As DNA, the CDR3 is TGCGCCAGCAGCCAAGATCTACAGCACTCATCGCGCTCTGGAAACACCATATATTTT. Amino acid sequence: CASSQDLQHSSRSGNTIYF.

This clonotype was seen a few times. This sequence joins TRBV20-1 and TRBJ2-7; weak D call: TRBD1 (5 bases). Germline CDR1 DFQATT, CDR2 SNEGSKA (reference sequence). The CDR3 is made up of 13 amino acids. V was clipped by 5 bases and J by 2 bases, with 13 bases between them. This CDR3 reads CSASLTATYEQYF. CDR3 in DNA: TGCAGTGCTTCGCTGACAGCCACCTACGAGCAGTACTTC.

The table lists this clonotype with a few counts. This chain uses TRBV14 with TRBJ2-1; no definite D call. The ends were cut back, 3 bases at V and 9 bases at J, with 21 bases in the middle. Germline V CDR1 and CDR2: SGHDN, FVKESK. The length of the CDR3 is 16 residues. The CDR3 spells CASSQDQTLRRLEQFF. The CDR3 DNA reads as TGTGCCAGCAGCCAGGACCAAACCCTTCGCCGTCTTGAGCAGTTCTTC.

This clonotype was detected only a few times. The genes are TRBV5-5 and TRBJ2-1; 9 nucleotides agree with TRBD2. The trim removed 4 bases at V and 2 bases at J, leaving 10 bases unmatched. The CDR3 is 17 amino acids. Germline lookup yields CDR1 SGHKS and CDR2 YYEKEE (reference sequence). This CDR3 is CASSRAPSGATYNEQFF. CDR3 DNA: TGTGCCAGCAGCCGAGCCCCTAGCGGGGCTACCTACAATGAGCAGTTCTTC.

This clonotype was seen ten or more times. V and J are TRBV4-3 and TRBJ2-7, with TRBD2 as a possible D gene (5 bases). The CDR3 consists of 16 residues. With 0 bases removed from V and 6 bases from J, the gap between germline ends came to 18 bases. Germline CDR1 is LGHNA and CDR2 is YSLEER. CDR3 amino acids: CASSQDRLASQFEQYF. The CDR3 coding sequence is TGCGCCAGCAGCCAAGATCGGCTAGCCAGCCAGTTCGAGCAGTACTTC.

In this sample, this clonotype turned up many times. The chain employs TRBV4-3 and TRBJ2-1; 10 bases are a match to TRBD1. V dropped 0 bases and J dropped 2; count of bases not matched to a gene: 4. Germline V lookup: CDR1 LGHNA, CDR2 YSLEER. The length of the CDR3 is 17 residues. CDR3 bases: TGCGCCAGCAGCCAAGAACAGACAGGGGGCCCCTACAATGAGCAGTTCTTC. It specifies CASSQEQTGGPYNEQFF.

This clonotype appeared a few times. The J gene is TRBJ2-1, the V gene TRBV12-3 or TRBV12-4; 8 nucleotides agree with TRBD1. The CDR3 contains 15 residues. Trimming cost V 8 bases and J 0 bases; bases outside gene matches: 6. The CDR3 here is CASGYRGSSYNEQFF. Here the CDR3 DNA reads TGTGCCAGCGGTTACAGGGGGAGCTCCTACAATGAGCAGTTCTTC.

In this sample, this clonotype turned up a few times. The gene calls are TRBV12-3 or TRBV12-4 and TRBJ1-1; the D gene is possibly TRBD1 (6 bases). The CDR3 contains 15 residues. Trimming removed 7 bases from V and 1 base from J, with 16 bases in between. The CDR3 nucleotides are TGTGCCAGCAAGAACAGGGCAATTTGGAACACTGAAGCTTTCTTT. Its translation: CASKNRAIWNTEAFF.

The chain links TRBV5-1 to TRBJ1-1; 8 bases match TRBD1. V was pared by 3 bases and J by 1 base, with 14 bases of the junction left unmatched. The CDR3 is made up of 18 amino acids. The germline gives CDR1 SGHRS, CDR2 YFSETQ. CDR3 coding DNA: TGCGCCAGCAGCTATACCGGACAGGGAAGTTTCCGGAACACTGAAGCTTTCTTT. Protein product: CASSYTGQGSFRNTEAFF. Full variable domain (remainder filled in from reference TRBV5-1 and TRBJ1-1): KAGVTQTPRYLIKTRGQQVTLSCSPISGHRSVSWYQQTPGQGLQFLFEYFSETQRNKGNFPGRFSGRQFSNSRSEMNVSTLELGDSALYLCASSYTGQGSFRNTEAFFGQGTRLTVV.

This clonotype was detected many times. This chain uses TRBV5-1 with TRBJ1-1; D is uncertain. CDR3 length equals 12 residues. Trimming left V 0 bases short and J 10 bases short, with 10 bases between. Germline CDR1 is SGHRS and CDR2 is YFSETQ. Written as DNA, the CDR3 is TGCGCCAGCAGCTTGGAAATAGGCTCAGCTTTCTTT. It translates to CASSLEIGSAFF.

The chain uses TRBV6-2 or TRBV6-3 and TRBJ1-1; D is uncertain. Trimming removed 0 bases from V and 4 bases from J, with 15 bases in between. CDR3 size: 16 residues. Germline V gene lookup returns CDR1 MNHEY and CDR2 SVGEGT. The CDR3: CASSYSTLYGSTEAFF. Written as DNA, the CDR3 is TGTGCCAGCAGTTACTCGACTCTTTATGGAAGCACTGAAGCTTTCTTT.

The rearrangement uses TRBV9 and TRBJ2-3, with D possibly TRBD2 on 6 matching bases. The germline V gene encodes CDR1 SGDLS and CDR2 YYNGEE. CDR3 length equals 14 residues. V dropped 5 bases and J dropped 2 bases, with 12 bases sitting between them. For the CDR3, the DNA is TGTGCCAGCAGGCGGGGAGAAAACACAGATACGCAGTATTTT. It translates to CASRRGENTDTQYF.

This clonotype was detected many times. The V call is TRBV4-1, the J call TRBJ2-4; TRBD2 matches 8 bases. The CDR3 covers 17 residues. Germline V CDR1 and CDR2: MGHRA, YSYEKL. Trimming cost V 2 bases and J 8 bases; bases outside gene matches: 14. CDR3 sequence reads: CASSQRSGGPLRDIQYF. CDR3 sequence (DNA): TGCGCCAGCAGCCAACGGAGCGGGGGCCCCCTAAGGGACATTCAGTACTTC.